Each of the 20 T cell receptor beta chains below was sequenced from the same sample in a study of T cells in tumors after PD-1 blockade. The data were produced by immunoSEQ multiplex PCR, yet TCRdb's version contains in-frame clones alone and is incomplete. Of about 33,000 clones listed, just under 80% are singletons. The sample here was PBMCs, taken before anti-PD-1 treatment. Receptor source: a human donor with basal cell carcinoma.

The CDR3 spells CASSDWDTQYF. CDR3 coding DNA: TGTGCCAGCAGTGATTGGGATACGCAGTATTTT. The chain employs TRBV6-1 and TRBJ2-3; D not resolved. Deletions cut 3 bases from V and 6 bases from J, with 4 bases between. Germline V gene lookup returns CDR1 MNHNS and CDR2 SASEGT. The length of the CDR3 is 11 residues.

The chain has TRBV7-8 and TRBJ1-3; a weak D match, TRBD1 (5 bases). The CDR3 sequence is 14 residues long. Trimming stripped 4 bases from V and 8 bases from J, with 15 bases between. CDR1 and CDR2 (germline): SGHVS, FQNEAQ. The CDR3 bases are TGTGCCAGCAGCTCATTAGGGGCCCAGGACACCATATATTTT. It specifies CASSSLGAQDTIYF.

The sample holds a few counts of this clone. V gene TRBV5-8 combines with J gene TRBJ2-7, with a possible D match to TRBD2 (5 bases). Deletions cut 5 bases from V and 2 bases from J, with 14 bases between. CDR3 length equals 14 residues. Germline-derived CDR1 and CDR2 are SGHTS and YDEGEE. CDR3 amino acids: CASSPDWMTYEQYF. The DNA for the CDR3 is TGTGCCAGCAGTCCGGACTGGATGACCTACGAGCAGTACTTC.

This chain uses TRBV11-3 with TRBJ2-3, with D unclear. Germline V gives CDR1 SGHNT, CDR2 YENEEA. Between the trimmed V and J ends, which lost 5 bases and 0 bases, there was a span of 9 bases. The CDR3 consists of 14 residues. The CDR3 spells CASSPGGSTDTQYF. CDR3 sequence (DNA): TGTGCCAGCAGCCCCGGCGGCAGCACAGATACGCAGTATTTT.

The CDR3 DNA follows: TGTGCCAGCAGCTTCAACCCAAACTATACAGGGGGTAGGGGCACTGAAGCTTTCTTT. This gives the protein CASSFNPNYTGGRGTEAFF. The chain combines TRBV7-9 with TRBJ1-1, with TRBD1 identical over 8 bases. The V gene's germline CDR1 is SEHNR and CDR2 FQNEAQ (reference sequence). Trimming cost V 3 bases and J 4 bases; bases outside gene matches: 19. CDR3 length: 19 amino acids.

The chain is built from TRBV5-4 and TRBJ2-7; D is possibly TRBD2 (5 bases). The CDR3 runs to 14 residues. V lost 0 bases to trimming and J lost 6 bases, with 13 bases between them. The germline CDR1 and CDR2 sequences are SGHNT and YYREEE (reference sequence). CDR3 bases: TGTGCCAGCAGCTTGGGACTATCTGCAGGCGAGCAGTACTTC. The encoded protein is CASSLGLSAGEQYF.

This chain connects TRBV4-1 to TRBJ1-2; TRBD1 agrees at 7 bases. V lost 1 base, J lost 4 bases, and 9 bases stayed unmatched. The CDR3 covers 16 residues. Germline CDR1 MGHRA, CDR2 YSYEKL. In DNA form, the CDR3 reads TGCGCCAGCAGCCAAGTCTGGGACAGTACTTCCTATGGCTACACCTTC. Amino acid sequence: CASSQVWDSTSYGYTF.

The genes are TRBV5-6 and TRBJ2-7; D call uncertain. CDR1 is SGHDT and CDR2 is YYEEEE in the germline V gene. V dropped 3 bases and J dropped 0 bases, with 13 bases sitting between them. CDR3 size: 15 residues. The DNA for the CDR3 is TGTGCCAGCAGCTCGGACGGTCTAAGCTCCTACGAGCAGTACTTC. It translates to CASSSDGLSSYEQYF.

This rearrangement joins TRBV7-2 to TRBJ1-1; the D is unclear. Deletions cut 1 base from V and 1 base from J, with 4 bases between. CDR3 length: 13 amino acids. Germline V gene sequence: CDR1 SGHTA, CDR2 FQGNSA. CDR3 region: CASSLDRNTEAFF. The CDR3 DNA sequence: TGTGCCAGCAGCTTAGATAGGAACACTGAAGCTTTCTTT.

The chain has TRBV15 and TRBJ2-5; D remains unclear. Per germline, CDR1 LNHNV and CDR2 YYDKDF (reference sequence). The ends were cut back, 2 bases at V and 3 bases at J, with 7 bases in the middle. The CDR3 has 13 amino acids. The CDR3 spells CATSRFREETQYF. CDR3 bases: TGTGCCACCAGCAGATTCCGGGAAGAGACCCAGTACTTC.

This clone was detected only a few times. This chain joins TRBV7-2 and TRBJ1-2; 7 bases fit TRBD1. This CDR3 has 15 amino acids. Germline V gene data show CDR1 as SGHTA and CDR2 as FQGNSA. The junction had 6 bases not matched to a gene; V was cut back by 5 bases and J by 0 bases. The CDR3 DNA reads TGTGCCAGCAGCACTTCCGGGACAGCTAACTATGGCTACACCTTC. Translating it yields CASSTSGTANYGYTF.

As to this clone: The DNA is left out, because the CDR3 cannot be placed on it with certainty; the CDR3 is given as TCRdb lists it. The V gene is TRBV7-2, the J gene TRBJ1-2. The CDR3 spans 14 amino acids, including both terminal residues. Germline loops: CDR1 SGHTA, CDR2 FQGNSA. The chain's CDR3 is CASSLVVGPGGYTF.

In nucleotides, the CDR3 is TGTGCCAGCAGTTGGGGCACTGAAGCTTTCTTT. Residues: CASSWGTEAFF. The chain carries TRBV12-3 or TRBV12-4 and TRBJ1-1; D gene uncertain. Trimming stripped 4 bases from V and 4 bases from J, with 4 bases between. CDR3 length: 11 residues.

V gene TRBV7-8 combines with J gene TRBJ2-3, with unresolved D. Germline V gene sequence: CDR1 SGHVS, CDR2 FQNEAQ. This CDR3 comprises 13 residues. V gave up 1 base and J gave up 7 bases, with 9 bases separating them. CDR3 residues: CASSLELFYTQYF. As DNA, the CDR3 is TGTGCCAGCAGCTTAGAACTCTTTTATACGCAGTATTTT.

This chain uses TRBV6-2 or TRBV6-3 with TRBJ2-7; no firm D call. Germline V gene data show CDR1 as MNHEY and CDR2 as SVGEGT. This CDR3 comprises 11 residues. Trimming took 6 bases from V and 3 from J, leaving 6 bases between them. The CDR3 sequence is CASSDFYEQYF. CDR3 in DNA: TGTGCCAGCAGCGATTTCTACGAGCAGTACTTC.

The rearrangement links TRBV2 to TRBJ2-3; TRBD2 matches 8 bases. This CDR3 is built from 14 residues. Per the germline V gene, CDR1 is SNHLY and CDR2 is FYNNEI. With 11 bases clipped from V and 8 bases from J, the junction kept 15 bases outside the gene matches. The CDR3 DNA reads TGTGCCGGCTGGCGGGGGGCAGGATCGGGTACGCAGTATTTT. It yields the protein CAGWRGAGSGTQYF.

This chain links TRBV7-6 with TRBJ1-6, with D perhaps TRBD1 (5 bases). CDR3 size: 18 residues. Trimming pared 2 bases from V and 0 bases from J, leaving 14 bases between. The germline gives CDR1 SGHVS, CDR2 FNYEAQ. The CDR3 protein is CASSLQGPKSSYNSPLHF. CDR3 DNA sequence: TGTGCCAGCAGCTTACAGGGACCAAAGAGCTCCTATAATTCACCCCTCCACTTT.

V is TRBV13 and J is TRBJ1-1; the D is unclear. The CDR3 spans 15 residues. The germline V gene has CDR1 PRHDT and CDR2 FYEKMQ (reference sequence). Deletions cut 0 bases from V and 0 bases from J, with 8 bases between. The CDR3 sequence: CASSLGGNMNTEAFF. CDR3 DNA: TGTGCCAGCAGCTTAGGGGGGAACATGAACACTGAAGCTTTCTTT.

CDR3 loop: CASSPVAVRGNQPQHF. As DNA, the CDR3 is TGCGCCAGCAGCCCCGTGGCCGTACGGGGCAATCAGCCCCAGCATTTT. The chain combines TRBV4-3 with TRBJ1-5; D uncertain. CDR3 size: 16 residues. V lost 4 bases to trimming and J lost 2 bases, with 15 bases between them. Looked up from germline, CDR1 is LGHNA and CDR2 is YSLEER.

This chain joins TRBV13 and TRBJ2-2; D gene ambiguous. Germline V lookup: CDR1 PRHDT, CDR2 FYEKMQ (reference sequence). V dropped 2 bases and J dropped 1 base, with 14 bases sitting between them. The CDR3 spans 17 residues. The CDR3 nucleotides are TGTGCCAGCAGCTTATTGGTTGGGCCCCGGAACACCGGGGAGCTGTTTTTT. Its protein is CASSLLVGPRNTGELFF. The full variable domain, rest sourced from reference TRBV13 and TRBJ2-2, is AAGVIQSPRHLIKEKRETATLKCYPIPRHDTVYWYQQGPGQDPQFLISFYEKMQSDKGSIPDRFSAQQFSDYHSELNMSSLELGDSALYFCASSLLVGPRNTGELFFGEGSRLTVL.